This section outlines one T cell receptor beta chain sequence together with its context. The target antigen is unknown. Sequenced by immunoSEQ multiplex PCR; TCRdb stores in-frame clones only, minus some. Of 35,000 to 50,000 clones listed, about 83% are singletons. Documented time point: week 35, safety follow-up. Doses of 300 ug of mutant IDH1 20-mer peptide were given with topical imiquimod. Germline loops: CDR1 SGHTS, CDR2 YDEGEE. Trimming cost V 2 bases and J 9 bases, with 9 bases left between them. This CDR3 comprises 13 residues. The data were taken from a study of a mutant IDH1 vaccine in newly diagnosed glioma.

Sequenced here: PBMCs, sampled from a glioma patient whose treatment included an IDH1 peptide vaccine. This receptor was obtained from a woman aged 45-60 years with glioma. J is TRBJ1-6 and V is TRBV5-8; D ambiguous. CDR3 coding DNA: TGTGCCAGCAGCTTTGATAGGTCTTCACCCCTCCACTTT. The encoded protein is CASSFDRSSPLHF.